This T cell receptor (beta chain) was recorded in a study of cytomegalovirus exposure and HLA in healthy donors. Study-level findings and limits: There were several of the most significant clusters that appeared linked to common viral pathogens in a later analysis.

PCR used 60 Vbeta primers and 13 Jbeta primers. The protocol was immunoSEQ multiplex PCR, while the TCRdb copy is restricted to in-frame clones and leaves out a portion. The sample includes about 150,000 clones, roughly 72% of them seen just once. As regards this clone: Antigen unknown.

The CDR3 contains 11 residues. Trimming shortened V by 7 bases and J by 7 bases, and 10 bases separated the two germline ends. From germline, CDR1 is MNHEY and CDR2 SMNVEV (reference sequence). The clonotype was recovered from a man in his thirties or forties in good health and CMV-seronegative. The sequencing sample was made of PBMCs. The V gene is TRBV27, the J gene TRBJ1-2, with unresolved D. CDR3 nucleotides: TGTGCCAGCACCTGTTCGCGTGGCTACACCTTC. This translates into CASTCSRGYTF.